The T cell receptor beta chain under discussion was sequenced for a study of T-cell memory formation after mild COVID-19. Broader study findings: The study found balanced CD4/CD8 in clones contracting day 15 to 85 and a CD4+ lean in later expanders.

MiXCR, run by TCRdb on the 5' RACE reads, gives a single entry per CDR3 protein. The repertoire holds about 150,000 distinct CDR3 sequences, with approximately 12% as singletons. V lost 3 bases and J lost 5, with 8 bases in between. This CDR3 is 14 amino acids long. As concerns this clonotype: The antigen remains unidentified.

The sequenced sample consisted of PBMCs or a T cell subset sorted from them (not recorded which). This TCR derives from a man aged 18 to 30 who had mild COVID-19 (a few samples of this study predate the infection). Cell type and time point are not known. This chain connects TRBV12-3 or TRBV12-4 to TRBJ1-6; D perhaps matches TRBD1 (5 bases). The CDR3 region has the DNA TGTGCCAGCAGTTTTCAGGGAAATAATTCACCCCTCCACTTT. Amino acid sequence: CASSFQGNNSPLHF.